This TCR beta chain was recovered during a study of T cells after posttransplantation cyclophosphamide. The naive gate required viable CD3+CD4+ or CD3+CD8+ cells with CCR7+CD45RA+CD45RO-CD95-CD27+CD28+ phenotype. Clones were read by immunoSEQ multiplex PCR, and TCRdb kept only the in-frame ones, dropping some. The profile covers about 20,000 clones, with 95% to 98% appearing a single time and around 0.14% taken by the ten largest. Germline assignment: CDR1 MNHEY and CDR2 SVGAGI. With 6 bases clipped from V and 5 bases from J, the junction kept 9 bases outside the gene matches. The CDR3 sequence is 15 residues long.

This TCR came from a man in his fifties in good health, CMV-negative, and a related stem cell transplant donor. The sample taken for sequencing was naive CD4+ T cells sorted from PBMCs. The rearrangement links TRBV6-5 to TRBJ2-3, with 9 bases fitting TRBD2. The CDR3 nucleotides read TGTGCCAGCAGGCGTGGCGGGGGGGTTAAAGATACGCAGTATTTT. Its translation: CASRRGGGVKDTQYF.